The 21 T cell receptor beta chains below all came from one sample that was sequenced in a study of T-cell reconstitution after alpha-beta-depleted transplantation in children. A library of TCRbeta sequences, prepared with unique molecular identifiers, was generated. TCRdb itself ran the PCR reads through MiXCR, one entry per CDR3 protein. The table shows some 75,000 distinct CDR3 sequences, with approximately 7.3% occurring only once. Sequences were derived from PBMCs from the stem cell graft donor, sampled from the stem cell graft. Receptors were obtained from a human donor who donated a stem cell graft to a child with acute lymphoblastic leukemia.

Comment on this clonotype: A read error is possible here, since a much larger clone lies one base away. The chain employs TRBV4-3 and TRBJ2-3, with D uncertain. This CDR3 spans 14 amino acids. Between the trimmed V and J ends, which lost 2 bases and 5 bases, there was a span of 11 bases. CDR1 and CDR2 from the germline V gene are LGHNA and YSLEER. CDR3 protein: CASSQSANKDTQYF. CDR3 coding DNA: TGCGCCAGCAGCCAATCCGCTAACAAAGATACGCAGTATTTT.

The CDR3 loop is CSAREIGKSRTDTQYF. The CDR3 DNA reads TGCAGTGCTAGAGAGATAGGGAAGTCTAGGACAGATACGCAGTATTTT. The chain links TRBV20-1 to TRBJ2-3; D gene uncertain. CDR3 size: 16 residues. The ends were cut back, 0 bases at V and 3 bases at J, with 16 bases in the middle. The V gene's germline CDR1 is DFQATT and CDR2 SNEGSKA (reference sequence).

A few counts support this clonotype. The V and J genes are TRBV5-6 and TRBJ1-6, with D possibly being TRBD1 (6 bases). This CDR3 region has 14 residues. Germline V gene data show CDR1 as SGHDT and CDR2 as YYEEEE. V dropped 9 bases and J dropped 7 bases, with 17 bases sitting between them. The CDR3 sequence: CAMGQGRLNSPLHF. CDR3 sequence (DNA): TGTGCCATGGGCCAGGGGCGCCTGAATTCACCCCTCCACTTT.

Ten or more counts support this clonotype. The chain carries TRBV5-1 and TRBJ1-6, with unresolved D. Trimming cost V 5 bases and J 10 bases, with 16 bases left between them. This CDR3 is built from 14 residues. Germline V gene data show CDR1 as SGHRS and CDR2 as YFSETQ. CDR3 sequence: CASRIPGWESPLHF. Written as DNA, the CDR3 is TGCGCCAGCAGAATCCCGGGGTGGGAATCACCCCTCCACTTT.

This clonotype appeared many times. The chain recombines TRBV7-3 with TRBJ2-3; D is perhaps TRBD2 (5 bases). This CDR3 is built from 15 residues. Trimming pared 4 bases from V and 0 bases from J, leaving 11 bases between. Germline V CDR1 and CDR2: SGHTA, FQGTGA. The CDR3 reads CASSSEGFSTDTQYF. CDR3 DNA sequence: TGTGCCAGCAGCTCTGAGGGTTTCAGCACAGATACGCAGTATTTT.

In this sample, this clonotype turned up many times. The chain links TRBV6-1 to TRBJ2-7; the D gene is possibly TRBD1 (5 bases). The CDR3 is made up of 15 amino acids. Germline lookup yields CDR1 MNHNS and CDR2 SASEGT. Trimming shortened V by 3 bases and J by 0 bases, and 12 bases separated the two germline ends. The chain's CDR3 is CASSEADILSYEQYF. CDR3 in DNA: TGTGCCAGCAGTGAGGCGGACATTCTCTCCTACGAGCAGTACTTC.

This clonotype has ten or more counts. The chain joins TRBV15 to TRBJ1-3; TRBD1 matches 9 bases. The CDR3 extends over 17 amino acids. Looked up from germline, CDR1 is LNHNV and CDR2 is YYDKDF (reference sequence). The V segment lost 5 bases and the J segment 0 bases; nucleotides outside the gene matches: 8. CDR3 nucleotides: TGTGCCACCAGCGGGGGACAGGGTTCTGCCTCTGGAAACACCATATATTTT. It codes for CATSGGQGSASGNTIYF.

The chain joins TRBV10-2 to TRBJ2-3; 8 bases map to TRBD2. The CDR3 totals 16 residues. J was trimmed by 3 bases and V by 4 bases; bases with no gene match: 9. Per the germline V gene, CDR1 is WSHSY and CDR2 is SAAADI. CDR3 protein: CASSVERERGTDTQYF. CDR3 bases: TGCGCCAGCAGTGTGGAGCGGGAGAGAGGTACAGATACGCAGTATTTT.

At least ten counts were recorded for this clonotype. The rearrangement uses TRBV5-1 and TRBJ2-2; D is perhaps TRBD2 (6 bases). The CDR3 runs to 15 residues. Germline CDR1 SGHRS, CDR2 YFSETQ. The ends were cut back, 6 bases at V and 7 bases at J, with 19 bases in the middle. DNA for the CDR3: TGCGCCAGCAACCGGGCGGGGATCGCGAGCGGGGAGCTGTTTTTT. Encoded protein: CASNRAGIASGELFF.

This clonotype was recorded only once. A read error is likely, as this CDR3 ends without the conserved phenylalanine or tryptophan. This sequence joins TRBV3-1 and TRBJ1-1, with no clear D. From germline, CDR1 is LGHDT and CDR2 YNNKEL (reference sequence). There are 17 residues in the CDR3. The CDR3 region has the DNA TGTGCCACCAGCCATAATGCCGGCCCAAGGATGAACACTGAAGCTTTCTTA. Protein product: CATSHNAGPRMNTEAFL.

The rearrangement joins TRBV6-1 to TRBJ2-1, with TRBD1 identical over 7 bases. Germline V gene lookup returns CDR1 MNHNS and CDR2 SASEGT. After removal of 4 bases from V and 5 bases from J, the junction contained 8 bases not matched to a gene. CDR3 length: 15 residues. The CDR3, as DNA: TGTGCCAGCAGTGCGAAGGACAGGATTAACAATGAGCAGTTCTTC. Its translation is CASSAKDRINNEQFF.

This clonotype came up many times. The rearrangement links TRBV20-1 to TRBJ1-5; tentative D call: TRBD1 (6 bases). This CDR3 spans 14 amino acids. Germline CDR1 is DFQATT and CDR2 is SNEGSKA (reference sequence). V shed 3 bases and J shed 3 bases, with 12 bases lying between them. CDR3 sequence: CSASHRDINQPQHF. DNA for the CDR3: TGCAGTGCTAGTCACCGGGACATCAATCAGCCCCAGCATTTT.

This clonotype was recorded at least ten times. This chain uses TRBV15 with TRBJ2-7; D may be TRBD1 or TRBD2 (5 bases each). V was pared by 1 base and J by 4 bases, with 11 bases between. Germline V lookup: CDR1 LNHNV, CDR2 YYDKDF (reference sequence). The CDR3 sequence is 14 residues long. The DNA of the CDR3 is TGTGCCACCAGCAGAGCATTTGAGGGGTACGAGCAGTACTTC. It translates to CATSRAFEGYEQYF.

At least ten counts were recorded for this clonotype. The chain combines TRBV20-1 with TRBJ2-1, with 14 bases lining up with TRBD2. CDR1 DFQATT and CDR2 SNEGSKA come from the germline V gene (reference sequence). V shed 3 bases and J 3 bases; nucleotides not matched to a gene: 7. The CDR3 extends over 17 amino acids. Here the CDR3 reads CSASIRLAGGIYNEQFF. CDR3 nucleotide sequence: TGCAGTGCTAGTATCCGACTAGCGGGGGGGATCTACAATGAGCAGTTCTTC.

Concerning this clonotype itself: This may come from a read error, since a much larger clone is one base off. The J gene is TRBJ1-5, the V gene TRBV2, with TRBD1 matching 7 bases. The CDR3 runs to 19 residues. Trimming cost V 8 bases and J 0 bases; bases outside gene matches: 19. The germline CDR1 and CDR2 sequences are SNHLY and FYNNEI. The DNA for the CDR3 is TGTGCCAGCTGTTTTGCCACAGGGGTCCAACACCCTAGCAATCAGCCCCAGCATTTT. Translation: CASCFATGVQHPSNQPQHF.

The gene calls are TRBV6-2 or TRBV6-3 and TRBJ2-7; possibly TRBD1 or TRBD2 for D (5 bases each). The CDR3 has 14 amino acids. Germline V CDR1 and CDR2: MNHEY, SVGEGT. Trimming left V 5 bases short and J 3 bases short, with 14 bases between. The CDR3 DNA reads TGTGCCAGCAGTCCGCTCCAGGGAGTCTACGAGCAGTACTTC. Protein product: CASSPLQGVYEQYF.

This clonotype occurred a few times. The chain carries TRBV7-9 and TRBJ2-1; D is unresolved. Germline assignment: CDR1 SEHNR and CDR2 FQNEAQ (reference sequence). V shed 11 bases and J shed 4 bases, with 12 bases lying between them. The CDR3 consists of 12 residues. For the CDR3, the DNA is TGTGCCGGCGGTGAGAGATACAATGAGCAGTTCTTC. It yields the protein CAGGERYNEQFF.

This clonotype was detected many times. V gene TRBV11-2 combines with J gene TRBJ2-1; TRBD2 matches at 13 bases. The CDR3 consists of 17 residues. V shed 5 bases, J shed 9 bases, and the junction held 13 bases outside the gene matches. Germline V lookup: CDR1 SGHAT, CDR2 FQNNGV. The CDR3 DNA sequence: TGTGCCAGCAGCCCGCGGACTAGCGGGAGTGGGGCCATTGAGCAGTTCTTC. It encodes CASSPRTSGSGAIEQFF. Combining the CDR3 with reference TRBV11-2 and TRBJ2-1 gives the whole variable domain EAGVAQSPRYKIIEKRQSVAFWCNPISGHATLYWYQQILGQGPKLLIQFQNNGVVDDSQLPKDRFSAERLKGVDSTLKIQPAKLEDSAVYLCASSPRTSGSGAIEQFFGPGTRLTVL.

V gene TRBV12-5 combines with J gene TRBJ2-2; TRBD1 might be the D (6 bases). The CDR3 spans 16 residues. Germline V gene lookup returns CDR1 LGHNT and CDR2 FRNRAP. V was shortened by 2 bases and J by 3 bases, with 13 bases between the two germline ends. The chain's CDR3 is CASGLRGQSHTGELFF. CDR3 DNA sequence: TGTGCTAGTGGTTTGCGCGGACAGAGCCACACCGGGGAGCTGTTTTTT.

The rearrangement joins TRBV24-1 to TRBJ2-3; 8 nucleotides line up with TRBD1. Per the germline V gene, CDR1 is KGHDR and CDR2 is SFDVKD. V lost 2 bases and J lost 1; bases outside the gene matches: 4. The CDR3 sequence is 16 residues long. The CDR3 bases are TGTGCCACCAGTGATTACCTGGGACAGGGCACAGATACGCAGTATTTT. As protein: CATSDYLGQGTDTQYF.

This chain joins TRBV10-3 and TRBJ1-5; weak D call: TRBD1 (6 bases). The CDR3 has 16 amino acids. Germline CDR1 and CDR2: ENHRY and SYGVKD. V lost 3 bases to trimming and J lost 2 bases, with 14 bases between them. The CDR3 region is CAISDGGHLGNQPQHF. CDR3 bases: TGTGCCATCAGTGATGGGGGACACTTGGGCAATCAGCCCCAGCATTTT.